The 22 T cell receptor beta chains listed next were all sequenced from one sample in a study of T cell changes during pregnancy in multiple sclerosis. Repertoires were generated with immunoSEQ multiplex PCR, while TCRdb's copy carries only in-frame clones and drops some. The data show 38,000 or so clones, around 94% seen once. Specimen: peripheral blood, collected before pregnancy. The receptors stem from a female donor with multiple sclerosis, enrolled in a pregnancy study.

This rearrangement joins TRBV19 to TRBJ1-1; D possibly corresponds to TRBD1 (5 bases). From germline, CDR1 is LNHDA and CDR2 SQIVND (reference sequence). Trimming removed 1 base at V and 12 bases at J, with 12 bases between. CDR3 length: 12 residues. DNA for the CDR3: TGTGCCAGTAGTATAGCCCTGACAGCCACTTTCTTT. This translates into CASSIALTATFF. Complete variable domain (other parts from reference TRBV19 and TRBJ1-1): DGGITQSPKYLFRKEGQNVTLSCEQNLNHDAMYWYRQDPGQGLRLIYYSQIVNDFQKGDIAEGYSVSREKKESFPLTVTSAQKNPTAFYLCASSIALTATFFGQGTRLTVV.

This clone was observed once. The chain employs TRBV7-9 and TRBJ1-4; TRBD1 is a possible D gene (6 bases). Per germline, CDR1 SEHNR and CDR2 FQNEAQ (reference sequence). The CDR3 has 16 residues. Between the trimmed V and J ends, which lost 3 bases and 2 bases, there was a span of 13 bases. CDR3 amino acids: CASSLSRGNTNEKLFF. The CDR3 region has the DNA TGTGCCAGCAGCTTGAGCAGGGGAAACACTAATGAAAAACTGTTTTTT.

The rearrangement uses TRBV7-2 and TRBJ2-1, with 7 bases lining up with TRBD2. Germline V gene sequence: CDR1 SGHTA, CDR2 FQGNSA. This CDR3 spans 15 amino acids. After removal of 1 base from V and 5 bases from J, the junction contained 5 bases not matched to a gene. In nucleotides, the CDR3 is TGTGCCAGCAGCTTAGATCGCGGGAGTCACAATGAGCAGTTCTTC. This translates into CASSLDRGSHNEQFF. Complete variable domain (other parts from reference TRBV7-2 and TRBJ2-1): GAGVSQSPSNKVTEKGKDVELRCDPISGHTALYWYRQSLGQGLEFLIYFQGNSAPDKSGLPSDRFSAERTGGSVSTLTIQRTQQEDSAVYLCASSLDRGSHNEQFFGPGTRLTVL.

J is TRBJ2-5 and V is TRBV29-1, with a tentative D call TRBD2 (6 bases). Looked up from germline, CDR1 is SQVTM and CDR2 is ANQGSEA. V was cut by 6 bases and J by 2 bases, with 13 bases left in between. The CDR3 is 13 amino acids. The CDR3 protein is CSVAGTSQETQYF. The CDR3, as DNA: TGCAGCGTAGCGGGCACTTCACAAGAGACCCAGTACTTC. The full variable domain, rest sourced from reference TRBV29-1 and TRBJ2-5, is SAVISQKPSRDICQRGTSLTIQCQVDSQVTMMFWYRQQPGQSLTLIATANQGSEATYESGFVIDKFPISRPNLTFSTLTVSNMSPEDSSIYLCSVAGTSQETQYFGPGTRLLVL.

The DNA of the CDR3 is TGTGCCAGCAGCATGGCGGTCGCGAACACTGAAGCTTTCTTT. Residues: CASSMAVANTEAFF. The chain recombines TRBV5-6 with TRBJ1-1; D is ambiguous. Germline V gene data show CDR1 as SGHDT and CDR2 as YYEEEE. V shed 4 bases and J shed 1 base, with 11 bases lying between them. The CDR3 length is 14 residues.

V is TRBV7-9 and J is TRBJ1-1; no definite D call. The length of the CDR3 is 14 residues. The V gene lost 0 bases and the J gene lost 1 base, with 6 bases spanning the gap. Germline CDR1 SEHNR, CDR2 FQNEAQ (reference sequence). The CDR3 spells CASSLANGNTEAFF. CDR3 DNA sequence: TGTGCCAGCAGCTTAGCTAACGGGAACACTGAAGCTTTCTTT.

V gene TRBV21-1 combines with J gene TRBJ2-3; TRBD1 is the table's D call and was not checked against the DNA. TRBV21-1 is a listed pseudogene. The CDR3 covers 15 residues. The chain's CDR3 is CASNKGRDSPDTQYF. The CDR3 region has the DNA TGTGCCAGCAACAAAGGCCGGGACAGTCCAGATACGCAGTATTTT.

V is TRBV7-2 and J is TRBJ2-3; D uncertain. This CDR3 comprises 13 residues. Germline V gene data show CDR1 as SGHTA and CDR2 as FQGNSA. V lost 5 bases and J lost 4, with 10 bases in between. The CDR3 DNA reads TGTGCCAGCAGCCCGAGTCTGCCAGATACGCAGTATTTT. This codes for CASSPSLPDTQYF.

The chain couples TRBV27 to TRBJ1-2, with 10 bases that match TRBD1. With V trimmed by 5 bases and J by 3 bases, 6 bases remained unmatched. Germline assignment: CDR1 MNHEY and CDR2 SMNVEV (reference sequence). CDR3 length: 15 amino acids. The CDR3 sequence: CASSADRGDYYGYTF. The CDR3 region has the DNA TGTGCCAGCAGTGCGGACAGGGGGGACTACTATGGCTACACCTTC.

This clone was recorded once. The chain joins TRBV2 to TRBJ2-1, with D maybe TRBD1 (6 bases). V shed 8 bases and J shed 5 bases, with 7 bases lying between them. The CDR3 sequence is 11 residues long. CDR1 is SNHLY, CDR2 FYNNEI, per germline. The CDR3 DNA follows: TGTGCCAGCCAGGGGAACAATGAGCAGTTCTTC. Encoded protein: CASQGNNEQFF.

This chain links TRBV28 with TRBJ2-7; D possibly corresponds to TRBD2 (6 bases). Deletions cut 6 bases from V and 2 bases from J, with 11 bases between. The germline V gene encodes CDR1 MDHEN and CDR2 SYDVKM. CDR3 length: 13 amino acids. The CDR3: CASRVGSAYEQYF. DNA of the CDR3: TGTGCCAGCAGGGTCGGGAGCGCCTACGAGCAGTACTTC.

This rearrangement joins TRBV4-1 to TRBJ2-7; 7 nucleotides agree with TRBD2. The CDR3 has 16 amino acids. In germline, CDR1 is MGHRA, CDR2 YSYEKL. The J segment lost 0 bases and the V segment lost 0 bases, leaving 5 bases of the junction unmatched. DNA for the CDR3: TGCGCCAGCAGCCAAGAACGAGCGGGAAGCTCCTACGAGCAGTACTTC. This translates into CASSQERAGSSYEQYF.

The genes are TRBV4-1 and TRBJ2-1; TRBD2 matches 12 bases. V trimming: 0 bases; J trimming: 12 bases; junction bases outside the gene matches: 6. The germline gives CDR1 MGHRA, CDR2 YSYEKL. The CDR3 spans 15 residues. The CDR3 bases are TGCGCCAGCAGCCAAGACGGACTAGCGGGAACTGGGCAGTTCTTC. It translates to CASSQDGLAGTGQFF.

This chain uses TRBV9 with TRBJ1-2; 8 bases agree with TRBD1. The junction had 3 bases not matched to a gene; V was cut back by 0 bases and J by 8 bases. The CDR3 has 13 residues. Germline lookup yields CDR1 SGDLS and CDR2 YYNGEE. The CDR3 nucleotides are TGTGCCAGCAGCGTAGGGACAGGGATCGGCTACACCTTC. This gives the protein CASSVGTGIGYTF.

This rearrangement joins TRBV19 to TRBJ1-2, with TRBD1 identical over 12 bases. Germline trimming cut 6 bases from V and 4 bases from J; bases unmatched to any gene: 9. The V gene's germline CDR1 is LNHDA and CDR2 SQIVND (reference sequence). CDR3 size: 16 residues. The CDR3 DNA is TGTGCCAGTAGCTACCCGGGACAGGGGGCTGCCTATGGCTACACCTTC. Amino acids: CASSYPGQGAAYGYTF.

V gene TRBV5-1 combines with J gene TRBJ2-7; tentative D call: TRBD2 (6 bases). Germline V gene sequence: CDR1 SGHRS, CDR2 YFSETQ. This CDR3 region has 15 residues. Trimming took 4 bases from V and 1 from J, leaving 15 bases between them. The CDR3 reads CASSRDSLGSYEQYF. In DNA, the CDR3 is TGCGCCAGCAGCCGGGACTCCCTAGGGTCCTACGAGCAGTACTTC. The full variable domain, rest sourced from reference TRBV5-1 and TRBJ2-7, is KAGVTQTPRYLIKTRGQQVTLSCSPISGHRSVSWYQQTPGQGLQFLFEYFSETQRNKGNFPGRFSGRQFSNSRSEMNVSTLELGDSALYLCASSRDSLGSYEQYFGPGTRLTVT.

The chain carries TRBV19 and TRBJ1-1; D remains unclear. From germline, CDR1 is LNHDA and CDR2 SQIVND (reference sequence). This CDR3 region has 12 residues. V was cut by 6 bases and J by 7 bases, with 12 bases left in between. CDR3 DNA: TGTGCCAGTAGATCGGGTGGTCTTGAAGCTTTCTTT. Its translation: CASRSGGLEAFF. Filled out from reference TRBV19 and TRBJ1-1, the complete variable domain reads DGGITQSPKYLFRKEGQNVTLSCEQNLNHDAMYWYRQDPGQGLRLIYYSQIVNDFQKGDIAEGYSVSREKKESFPLTVTSAQKNPTAFYLCASRSGGLEAFFGQGTRLTVV.

The gene calls are TRBV5-1 and TRBJ1-1; 7 nucleotides agree with TRBD1. V dropped 2 bases and J dropped 4; count of bases not matched to a gene: 2. Per the germline V gene, CDR1 is SGHRS and CDR2 is YFSETQ. The length of the CDR3 is 13 residues. The CDR3 reads CASSFSGGTEAFF. The CDR3 DNA sequence: TGCGCCAGCAGCTTCTCAGGGGGCACTGAAGCTTTCTTT.

The genes are TRBV6-1 and TRBJ2-3; 15 bases fit TRBD2. CDR1 and CDR2 from the germline V gene are MNHNS and SASEGT. The CDR3 contains 15 residues. J gave up 5 bases and V 7 bases, and 4 bases lay outside the gene matches. Written as DNA, the CDR3 is TGTGCCAGCACCCCGGGACTAGCGGGAGGAGATACGCAGTATTTT. It translates to CASTPGLAGGDTQYF.

The chain has TRBV28 and TRBJ1-5, with 10 bases that match TRBD1. Germline loops: CDR1 MDHEN, CDR2 SYDVKM. Losses at the gene ends were 6 bases for V and 7 bases for J; bases not matched to a gene: 18. This CDR3 has 18 amino acids. The CDR3 bases are TGTGCCAGCAGCGCCCTCGGGACAGGGGAATGGGAGGACCAGCCCCAGCATTTT. Translating it yields CASSALGTGEWEDQPQHF. The full variable domain, rest sourced from reference TRBV28 and TRBJ1-5, is DVKVTQSSRYLVKRTGEKVFLECVQDMDHENMFWYRQDPGLGLRLIYFSYDVKMKEKGDIPEGYSVSREKKERFSLILESASTNQTSMYLCASSALGTGEWEDQPQHFGDGTRLSIL.

The rearrangement links TRBV19 to TRBJ1-5, with 11 positions matching TRBD1. V lost 3 bases, J lost 2 bases, and 9 bases stayed unmatched. CDR1 LNHDA and CDR2 SQIVND come from the germline V gene (reference sequence). The CDR3 extends over 18 amino acids. CDR3 coding DNA: TGTGCCAGTAGTATGGACAGGGGGCTCGGTAGGGGCAATCAGCCCCAGCATTTT. This codes for CASSMDRGLGRGNQPQHF.

The rearrangement joins TRBV6-1 to TRBJ1-1, with D possibly being TRBD1 (5 bases). V was shortened by 7 bases and J by 4 bases, with 10 bases between the two germline ends. Germline assignment: CDR1 MNHNS and CDR2 SASEGT. The CDR3 spans 12 residues. CDR3 coding DNA: TGTGCCAGCACTGATCAGGGCACTGAAGCTTTCTTT. Its translation: CASTDQGTEAFF.